Presented here are 31 T cell receptor beta chains from one specimen sequenced in a study of blood T cell repertoires in COVID-19. Profiled with immunoSEQ multiplex PCR; TCRdb holds only in-frame clones, not every one. Counted here are approximately 73,000 clones, around nine tenths occurring once; the ten biggest clones make up roughly 1.9%. Sequenced material: peripheral blood. The receptors here all came from a woman in her fifties or sixties with acute or convalescent COVID-19.

The J gene is TRBJ1-1, the V gene TRBV29-1; the match to TRBD1 covers 9 bases. Germline V gene lookup returns CDR1 SQVTM and CDR2 ANQGSEA. V gave up 3 bases and J gave up 3 bases; unmatched junction bases: 17. The CDR3 length is 18 residues. The CDR3 is CSVDKLIGTGIVHTEAFF. CDR3 nucleotides: TGCAGCGTTGACAAATTAATAGGGACAGGGATCGTGCACACTGAAGCTTTCTTT.

The chain has TRBV28 and TRBJ2-1; 8 bases are a match to TRBD2. CDR1 and CDR2 (germline): MDHEN, SYDVKM. J lost 2 bases, V lost 2 bases, and 2 bases had no gene match. The CDR3 is made up of 15 amino acids. The CDR3 reads CASSLAGGAYNEQFF. The DNA of the CDR3 is TGTGCCAGCAGTTTAGCGGGAGGAGCCTACAATGAGCAGTTCTTC.

This chain joins TRBV4-3 and TRBJ2-1, with TRBD2 matching over 10 bases. CDR1 is LGHNA, CDR2 YSLEER, per germline. The CDR3 sequence is 16 residues long. With 1 base clipped from V and 8 bases from J, the junction kept 8 bases outside the gene matches. The CDR3 DNA reads TGCGCCAGCAGCCAAGTGTTTCCTAGCGGGAGAGATGAGCAGTTCTTC. This encodes CASSQVFPSGRDEQFF.

The chain couples TRBV19 to TRBJ2-7; D possibly corresponds to TRBD1 (6 bases). The V gene lost 6 bases and the J gene lost 6 bases, with 18 bases spanning the gap. The CDR3 loop spans 14 amino acids. Germline CDR1 LNHDA, CDR2 SQIVND (reference sequence). Written as DNA, the CDR3 is TGTGCCAGTAGCTCACAGGGTCGTATGGGCGAGCAGTACTTC. Protein product: CASSSQGRMGEQYF.

The chain joins TRBV25-1 to TRBJ2-5, with TRBD2 matching over 7 bases. The length of the CDR3 is 15 residues. Germline loops: CDR1 MGHDK, CDR2 SYGVNS. After removal of 6 bases from V and 1 base from J, the junction contained 8 bases not matched to a gene. The chain's CDR3 is CASRFGGGPQETQYF. CDR3 DNA: TGTGCCAGCAGATTTGGGGGAGGGCCCCAAGAGACCCAGTACTTC.

This sequence joins TRBV24-1 and TRBJ2-2, with TRBD1 matching 11 bases. V shed 3 bases and J 5 bases; nucleotides not matched to a gene: 4. CDR3 length: 16 amino acids. The germline gives CDR1 KGHDR, CDR2 SFDVKD. CDR3 in amino acids: CATSDPGTGGTGELFF. The DNA for the CDR3 is TGTGCCACCAGTGATCCCGGGACAGGGGGGACCGGGGAGCTGTTTTTT.

The rearrangement links TRBV7-9 to TRBJ2-3; possibly TRBD1 for D (6 bases). Germline CDR1 and CDR2: SEHNR and FQNEAQ (reference sequence). The V end lost 7 bases, the J end lost 1 base, and 9 bases lay between the germline ends. CDR3 length: 13 amino acids. The CDR3 is CASNRVGTDTQYF. The CDR3 region has the DNA TGTGCCAGCAACAGGGTGGGCACAGATACGCAGTATTTT.

J is TRBJ1-5 and V is TRBV5-1, with 7 positions matching TRBD1. Looked up from germline, CDR1 is SGHRS and CDR2 is YFSETQ. This CDR3 is 15 amino acids long. The V segment lost 3 bases and the J segment 0 bases; nucleotides outside the gene matches: 3. The CDR3 protein is CASSSTGLSNQPQHF. CDR3 nucleotides: TGCGCCAGCAGCTCGACAGGGCTTAGCAATCAGCCCCAGCATTTT.

This chain links TRBV4-3 with TRBJ2-7, with D maybe TRBD1 (6 bases). This CDR3 comprises 15 residues. Trimming took 1 base from V and 2 from J, leaving 12 bases between them. From germline, CDR1 is LGHNA and CDR2 YSLEER. The CDR3 DNA reads TGCGCCAGCAGCCAAGCCACAGGGTGGCCCTACGAGCAGTACTTC. Protein: CASSQATGWPYEQYF.

The rearrangement uses TRBV24-1 and TRBJ2-3; perhaps TRBD1 as D (6 bases). The CDR3 length is 14 residues. From germline, CDR1 is KGHDR and CDR2 SFDVKD. The V end was cut by 0 bases, the J end by 5 bases, with 8 bases between. The CDR3 DNA is TGTGCCACCAGTGATTTGCTAGGGGGAGATACGCAGTATTTT. It is translated as CATSDLLGGDTQYF.

The chain uses TRBV12-3 or TRBV12-4 and TRBJ1-5, with D perhaps TRBD1 (6 bases). The ends were cut back, 5 bases at V and 5 bases at J, with 10 bases in the middle. The CDR3 is made up of 13 amino acids. The CDR3 here is CASSPTGYQPQHF. For the CDR3, the DNA is TGTGCCAGCAGTCCGACAGGTTATCAGCCCCAGCATTTT.

The chain has TRBV12-5 and TRBJ1-1; D not resolved. The length of the CDR3 is 13 residues. The germline V gene has CDR1 LGHNT and CDR2 FRNRAP. V lost 4 bases to trimming and J lost 5 bases, with 11 bases between them. The CDR3 protein is CASGSYSGTEAFF. The CDR3 nucleotides are TGTGCTAGTGGTTCTTATTCCGGGACTGAAGCTTTCTTT.

CDR3: CASSFHPGQGAWNEQFF. The CDR3 DNA follows: TGTGCCAGCAGTTTTCACCCAGGACAGGGGGCGTGGAATGAGCAGTTCTTC. The V call is TRBV28, the J call TRBJ2-1; 11 positions agree with TRBD1. The CDR3 length is 17 residues. J lost 7 bases, V lost 3 bases, and 11 bases had no gene match. Germline loops: CDR1 MDHEN, CDR2 SYDVKM.

The chain carries TRBV6-6 and TRBJ2-5; 8 bases fit TRBD2. The J segment lost 1 base and the V segment lost 1 base, leaving 5 bases of the junction unmatched. This CDR3 is built from 16 residues. Germline lookup yields CDR1 MNHNY and CDR2 SVGAGI (reference sequence). The CDR3 spells CASSYLLRGAQETQYF. The DNA for the CDR3 is TGTGCCAGCAGTTACTTACTGCGGGGGGCCCAAGAGACCCAGTACTTC.

The gene calls are TRBV30 and TRBJ1-6; D unclear. This CDR3 is built from 13 residues. Trimming cost V 1 base and J 8 bases, with 9 bases left between them. Germline CDR1 and CDR2: GTSNPN and SVGIG (reference sequence). The CDR3 nucleotides read TGTGCCTGGAGTGCGGGGTCCGATTCACCCCTCCACTTT. Residues: CAWSAGSDSPLHF.

This chain's CDR3 is CASSVGPGVMGTEAFF. The CDR3 coding sequence is TGTGCCAGCAGCGTGGGACCAGGGGTAATGGGCACTGAAGCTTTCTTT. The rearrangement links TRBV9 to TRBJ1-1; D perhaps matches TRBD1 (6 bases). V was shortened by 2 bases and J by 4 bases, with 18 bases between the two germline ends. CDR1 and CDR2 (germline): SGDLS, YYNGEE. The CDR3 contains 16 residues.

The chain uses TRBV4-3 and TRBJ1-6; D gene unclear. V gave up 1 base and J gave up 8 bases, with 15 bases separating them. Germline V lookup: CDR1 LGHNA, CDR2 YSLEER. This CDR3 spans 16 amino acids. CDR3 region: CASSQGRKETYSPLHF. Here the CDR3 DNA reads TGCGCCAGCAGCCAAGGGAGGAAGGAAACTTATTCACCCCTCCACTTT.

Here the CDR3 DNA reads TGTGCCAGCAGTGAAAGCCGCCCAGGGGCTGAAAAACTGTTTTTT. It yields the protein CASSESRPGAEKLFF. This chain joins TRBV2 and TRBJ1-4, with D perhaps TRBD1 (6 bases). Trimming shortened V by 2 bases and J by 7 bases, and 14 bases separated the two germline ends. Germline V gene lookup returns CDR1 SNHLY and CDR2 FYNNEI. The CDR3 extends over 15 amino acids. The variable domain in full, completed from reference TRBV2 and TRBJ1-4, reads EPEVTQTPSHQVTQMGQEVILRCVPISNHLYFYWYRQILGQKVEFLVSFYNNEISEKSEIFDDQFSVERPDGSNFTLKIRSTKLEDSAMYFCASSESRPGAEKLFFGSGTQLSVL.

This clone is a singleton in its sample. V gene TRBV19 combines with J gene TRBJ2-7; 10 bases line up with TRBD1. CDR3 length equals 14 residues. Germline V CDR1 and CDR2: LNHDA, SQIVND (reference sequence). With 4 bases clipped from V and 5 bases from J, the junction kept 5 bases outside the gene matches. CDR3 sequence: CASSNRDRGHEQYF. For the CDR3, the DNA is TGTGCCAGTAGTAACCGGGACAGGGGCCACGAGCAGTACTTC. The full variable domain, its missing parts supplied by reference TRBV19 and TRBJ2-7, is DGGITQSPKYLFRKEGQNVTLSCEQNLNHDAMYWYRQDPGQGLRLIYYSQIVNDFQKGDIAEGYSVSREKKESFPLTVTSAQKNPTAFYLCASSNRDRGHEQYFGPGTRLTVT.

V is TRBV2 and J is TRBJ1-1; D is unclear. Germline V gene sequence: CDR1 SNHLY, CDR2 FYNNEI. This CDR3 has 13 residues. V lost 4 bases and J 0 bases, leaving 6 bases between the germline ends. The CDR3 bases are TGTGCCAGCAGTGTGGCGGTGAACACTGAAGCTTTCTTT. Translating it yields CASSVAVNTEAFF.

V is TRBV18 and J is TRBJ2-3; 11 positions agree with TRBD2. This CDR3 is 17 amino acids long. V dropped 4 bases and J dropped 4; count of bases not matched to a gene: 10. Looked up from germline, CDR1 is KGHSH and CDR2 is LQKENI. The DNA of the CDR3 is TGTGCCAGCTCACGAGTCAGTAGCGGGGGGGCGTCAGATACGCAGTATTTT. Amino acids: CASSRVSSGGASDTQYF.

The chain couples TRBV18 to TRBJ1-1; a possible D gene is TRBD1 (6 bases). This CDR3 has 13 residues. V shed 4 bases and J shed 5 bases, with 11 bases lying between them. Germline assignment: CDR1 KGHSH and CDR2 LQKENI. CDR3 sequence (DNA): TGTGCCAGCTCACATTCAGGGGAAACTGAAGCTTTCTTT. Protein sequence: CASSHSGETEAFF.

This clone appeared a single time. In DNA, the CDR3 is TGTGCCAGCAGTCACCGGGACAGACAGTACTTC. Translated, it gives CASSHRDRQYF. This chain joins TRBV6-5 and TRBJ2-7, with TRBD1 matching over 7 bases. Germline loops: CDR1 MNHEY, CDR2 SVGAGI. The CDR3 consists of 11 residues. V was pared by 5 bases and J by 10 bases, with 5 bases of the junction left unmatched.

In this sample, this clone turned up once. The V and J genes are TRBV7-9 and TRBJ2-1, with D perhaps matching TRBD2 (6 bases). The V gene's germline CDR1 is SEHNR and CDR2 FQNEAQ (reference sequence). V dropped 1 base and J dropped 4 bases, with 8 bases sitting between them. This CDR3 spans 14 amino acids. CDR3: CASSLETRYNEQFF. CDR3 coding DNA: TGTGCCAGCAGCTTAGAGACTAGATACAATGAGCAGTTCTTC.

This clone was seen just once. This sequence joins TRBV7-2 and TRBJ2-5; TRBD2 matches 14 bases. The J segment lost 2 bases and the V segment lost 1 base, leaving 6 bases of the junction unmatched. In germline, CDR1 is SGHTA, CDR2 FQGNSA. The CDR3 has 18 residues. In DNA form, the CDR3 reads TGTGCCAGCAGCTTAGTCGGAGGGACTAGCGGGGGACAAGAGACCCAGTACTTC. Its translation: CASSLVGGTSGGQETQYF.

The chain joins TRBV20-1 to TRBJ1-1, with D possibly matching TRBD1 (5 bases). Per the germline V gene, CDR1 is DFQATT and CDR2 is SNEGSKA (reference sequence). The CDR3 is 11 residues long. The CDR3 sequence: CGGTVNTEAFF. The CDR3 bases are TGCGGCGGGACGGTGAACACTGAAGCTTTCTTT.

The chain has TRBV11-2 and TRBJ2-2; 7 positions match TRBD1. Germline V gene lookup returns CDR1 SGHAT and CDR2 FQNNGV. The CDR3 sequence is 17 residues long. The V gene end was trimmed by 4 bases and the J gene end by 5 bases; junction bases not matched to a gene: 13. In DNA form, the CDR3 reads TGTGCCAGCAGCTCCCTGACAGGGCTCGTGCGGACCGGGGAGCTGTTTTTT. It is translated as CASSSLTGLVRTGELFF.

This clone was seen more than once but under ten times. This chain uses TRBV20-1 with TRBJ2-7; 9 nucleotides agree with TRBD1. Germline CDR1 is DFQATT and CDR2 is SNEGSKA (reference sequence). CDR3 length equals 14 residues. J was trimmed by 6 bases and V by 3 bases; bases with no gene match: 9. The CDR3 nucleotides are TGCAGTGCTAGTAGGGACAGGGCTTCCCTCGAGCAGTACTTC. Its protein product is CSASRDRASLEQYF.

This clone was seen a few times. This chain uses TRBV6-2 or TRBV6-3 with TRBJ2-3, with a weak D call TRBD1 (5 bases). The CDR3 has 13 amino acids. Between the trimmed V and J ends, which lost 1 base and 6 bases, there was a span of 8 bases. Germline values: CDR1 MNHEY, CDR2 SVGEGT. CDR3 DNA sequence: TGTGCCAGCAGTTACTTCAGGGTGGATACGCAGTATTTT. Protein product: CASSYFRVDTQYF.

This clone has more than one count but fewer than ten. CDR3 in amino acids: CASSPPIGGKIEAFF. The CDR3, as DNA: TGTGCCAGCTCACCACCGATCGGGGGGAAAATTGAAGCTTTCTTT. The chain uses TRBV18 and TRBJ1-1; tentatively, D is TRBD1 (5 bases). CDR1 KGHSH and CDR2 LQKENI come from the germline V gene. CDR3 size: 15 residues. Deletions cut 0 bases from V and 7 bases from J, with 15 bases between.

The chain recombines TRBV18 with TRBJ1-1; D remains unclear. V was pared by 5 bases and J by 1 base, with 8 bases between. CDR3 length equals 13 residues. CDR1 and CDR2 from the germline V gene are KGHSH and LQKENI. CDR3: CASSTTENTEAFF. The CDR3 DNA follows: TGTGCCAGCTCAACTACTGAGAACACTGAAGCTTTCTTT.